The entry that follows covers one T cell receptor beta chain sequence. What it binds is not known. The sample belongs to a study of Ad26.COV2.S vaccination and SARS-CoV-2 variants. Study details: The study gave Ad26.COV2.S intramuscularly, once or twice 56 days apart. Regarding the study as a whole: Analyses that measured TCR breadth and depth may have underestimated total T cell responses. Spike-specific TCR breadth was greater after Ad26.COV2.S than placebo.

The CDR3 spans 19 residues. J lost 4 bases, V lost 4 bases, and 19 bases had no gene match. CDR1 is SGHDT and CDR2 is YYEEEE in the germline V gene. Sequencing used immunoSEQ multiplex PCR; TCRdb keeps in-frame clones, though not all of them. This sample has some 390,000 clones, with about 88% found just once. Treatment meaning: 19 received Ad26.COV2.S at low or high dose, single or two shots; a few received placebo; per-sample allocation not given. Sampling was done on day 63 after the first vaccine or placebo injection. Expressing Wuhan-strain SARS-CoV-2 spike, an Ad26 vector served as the vaccine. Sequenced here: peripheral blood, sampled in a trial of Ad26.COV2.S vaccine versus placebo. The sequence derives from a person aged 18-60 years who received the Ad26.COV2.S COVID-19 vaccine or a placebo. The gene calls are TRBV5-6 and TRBJ2-1; TRBD2 aligns across 8 bases. In DNA form, the CDR3 reads TGTGCCAGCAGCCCCGGGACGGCAAGCGGGAGTCGTAGGTACAATGAGCAGTTCTTC. Translation: CASSPGTASGSRRYNEQFF.